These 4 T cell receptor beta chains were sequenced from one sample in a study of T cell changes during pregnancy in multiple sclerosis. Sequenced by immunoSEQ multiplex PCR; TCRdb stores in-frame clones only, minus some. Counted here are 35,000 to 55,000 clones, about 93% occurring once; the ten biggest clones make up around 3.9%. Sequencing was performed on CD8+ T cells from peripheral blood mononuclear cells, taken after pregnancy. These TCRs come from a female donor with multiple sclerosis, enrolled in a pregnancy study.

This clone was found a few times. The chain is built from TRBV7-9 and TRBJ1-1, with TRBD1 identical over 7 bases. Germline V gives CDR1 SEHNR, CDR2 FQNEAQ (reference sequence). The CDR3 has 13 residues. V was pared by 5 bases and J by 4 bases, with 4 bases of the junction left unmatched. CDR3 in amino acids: CASSPRGFTEAFF. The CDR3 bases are TGTGCCAGCAGCCCCAGGGGGTTCACTGAAGCTTTCTTT.

CDR3 DNA sequence: TGTGCCAGCAGCGTAGAGGCAGGGGGCTTTAACTATGGCTACACCTTC. Its protein product is CASSVEAGGFNYGYTF. The genes are TRBV9 and TRBJ1-2, with TRBD1 matching over 8 bases. CDR1 is SGDLS and CDR2 is YYNGEE in the germline V gene. This CDR3 contains 16 residues. V shed 0 bases and J 1 base; nucleotides not matched to a gene: 5.

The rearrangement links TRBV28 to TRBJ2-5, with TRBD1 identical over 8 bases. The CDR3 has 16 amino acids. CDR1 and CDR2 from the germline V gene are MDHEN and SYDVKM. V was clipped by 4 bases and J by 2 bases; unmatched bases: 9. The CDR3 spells CASSSRAGGQQETQYF. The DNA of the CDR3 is TGTGCCAGCAGTTCTCGCGCAGGGGGCCAACAAGAGACCCAGTACTTC.

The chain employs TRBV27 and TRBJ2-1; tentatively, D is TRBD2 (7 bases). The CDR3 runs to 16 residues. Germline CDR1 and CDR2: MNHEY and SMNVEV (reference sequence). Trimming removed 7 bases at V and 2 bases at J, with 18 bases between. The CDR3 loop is CASIRGGGGAYNEQFF. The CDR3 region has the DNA TGTGCCAGCATTAGGGGGGGCGGGGGAGCCTACAATGAGCAGTTCTTC.